This TCR beta chain was profiled in a study of blood T cell repertoires in COVID-19 (TCRdb year 2020). In terms of the full investigation: The collaborator samples originated in the United States, Italy and Spain and spanned the acute and convalescent phases of COVID-19. The material from the prospective study consisted of cDNA or gDNA derived from T cells, B-cell-depleted T cells, or PBMCs. Deeply sampled blood TCRbeta repertoires from subjects exposed to, actively infected with, or recovered from COVID-19 were included in the dataset. The repertoires were released in a freely available public database intended as a resource for research on the immune response to SARS-CoV-2. The sample metadata nearly always contained a de-identified subject ID, COVID-19 status, age in years and sex. Samples were obtained from the ongoing ImmuneRACE study (first 160 participants) and from 1,254 subjects provided by 6 global collaborators. Where HLA class I and class II types were available, the types were taken from metadata supplied by the sample provider, not from assay-based typing. The study at large found these results: Clinical and demographic metadata were provided uncurated, with the amount varying by source and participant.

TCRbeta CDR3 regions were amplified from genomic DNA using the immunoSEQ Assay, a bias-controlled multiplex PCR. The authors processed their data as follows. The number of nucleated cells in each sample was estimated from the amplification of reference gene primers within the assay. To quantify the absolute abundance of each unique TCRbeta CDR3 rearrangement, sequence reads were collapsed and filtered. For each sample, productive Simpson clonality was calculated as the square root of Simpson's diversity index across productive rearrangements. Imported from immuneACCESS, the table was reduced by TCRdb to in-frame sequences with V and J called. These copies leave out some clones; in studies compared against another copy, an unresolved V gene accounts for under half, and the cause of the remainder is not known. That table is the source of V, J and clone size, and D and trimming were worked out from the DNA. In all, the sample holds some 61,000 clones, and about nine tenths of those were seen once. Of the sample, 7% to 8.5% is held by the ten largest clones.

Collaborating institutions collected whole blood in K2EDTA tubes following their own protocols. For TCRbeta analysis, collaborators shipped samples in one of three forms: frozen whole blood, isolated PBMCs, or DNA extracted from either of those sample types. From a lookup of the germline V gene, CDR1 and CDR2 are MNHEY and SVGAGI. V and J are truncated by 0 bases and 9 bases respectively, leaving an intervening sequence of 9 bases. There are 13 amino acids in the CDR3, from cysteine to phenylalanine inclusive. The kept DNA is CDR3 alone, 39 bases in frame from the first base. About this clone: Its antigen remains undetermined. Base qualities were left out, and no much larger clone turns up one base away.

Sample: peripheral blood. The source is a young man with acute or convalescent COVID-19. The V gene is TRBV6-5 and the J gene is TRBJ2-1; no D gene is confidently identified. Read as DNA, the sequence is TGTGCCAGCAGTTACTCTCGCGTCGGTGAGCAGTTCTTC. This yields the protein CASSYSRVGEQFF.